This T cell receptor (beta chain) derives from a study of T cell responses to AZD1222 COVID-19 vaccine. Data came from immunoSEQ multiplex PCR; TCRdb stores just in-frame clones and leaves some out. Here the sample spans about 120,000 clones, around 90% being singletons. This clone was picked up a small number of times. CDR1 is WNHNN, CDR2 SYGVQD, per germline (reference sequence). Trimming removed 4 bases from V and 0 bases from J, with 7 bases in between. This CDR3 comprises 14 residues. The chain recombines TRBV10-1 with TRBJ2-1; D tentatively fits TRBD1 or TRBD2 (5 bases each). The sequence derives from an adult in good health. The sequenced sample was peripheral blood, obtained on day 0 of AZD1222 vaccination. The CDR3 DNA is TGCGCCAGCAGTGCAGGGAGCTCCTACAATGAGCAGTTCTTC. It codes for CASSAGSSYNEQFF.